This TCR beta chain was sequenced during a study of shared T cell receptors in the human thymus. Looked up from germline, CDR1 is LGHNA and CDR2 is YSLEER. J gave up 2 bases and V 4 bases, and 4 bases lay outside the gene matches. The length of the CDR3 is 15 residues. Method: immunoSEQ multiplex PCR; TCRdb's copy keeps in-frame clones and lacks some. The sample carries roughly 410,000 clones, 85% to 95% recorded once. The material sequenced was thymocytes. This clonotype originated in a human donor. The chain uses TRBV4-3 and TRBJ2-7, with 11 positions matching TRBD2. CDR3 DNA: TGCGCCAGCAGCCGCGGGACTAGCGGTACCTACGAGCAGTACTTC. This encodes CASSRGTSGTYEQYF.